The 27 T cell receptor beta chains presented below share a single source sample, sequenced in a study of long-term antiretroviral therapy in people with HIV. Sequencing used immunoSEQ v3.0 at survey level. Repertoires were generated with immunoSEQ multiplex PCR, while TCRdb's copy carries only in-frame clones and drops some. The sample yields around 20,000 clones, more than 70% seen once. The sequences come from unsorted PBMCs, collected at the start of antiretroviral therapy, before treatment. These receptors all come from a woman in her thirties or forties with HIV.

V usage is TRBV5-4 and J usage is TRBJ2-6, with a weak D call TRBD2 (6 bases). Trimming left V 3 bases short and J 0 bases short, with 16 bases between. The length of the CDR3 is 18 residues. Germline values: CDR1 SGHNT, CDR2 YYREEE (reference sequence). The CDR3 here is CASSSGRTDYSGANVLTF. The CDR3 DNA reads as TGTGCCAGCAGCTCCGGGCGGACGGACTACTCTGGGGCCAACGTCCTGACTTTC.

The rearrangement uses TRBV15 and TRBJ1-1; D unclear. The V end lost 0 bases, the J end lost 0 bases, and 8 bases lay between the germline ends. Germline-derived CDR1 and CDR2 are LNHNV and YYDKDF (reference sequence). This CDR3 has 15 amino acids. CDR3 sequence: CATSRDGQLNTEAFF. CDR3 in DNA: TGTGCCACCAGCAGAGATGGGCAGTTGAACACTGAAGCTTTCTTT.

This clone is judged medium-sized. The CDR3 DNA follows: TGTGCCAGCAGCTTAAGGGTCGGGGACACTGAAGCTTTCTTT. It is translated as CASSLRVGDTEAFF. This chain uses TRBV7-8 with TRBJ1-1; D remains ambiguous. Trimming pared 2 bases from V and 3 bases from J, leaving 10 bases between. Per germline, CDR1 SGHVS and CDR2 FQNEAQ. The CDR3 spans 14 residues.

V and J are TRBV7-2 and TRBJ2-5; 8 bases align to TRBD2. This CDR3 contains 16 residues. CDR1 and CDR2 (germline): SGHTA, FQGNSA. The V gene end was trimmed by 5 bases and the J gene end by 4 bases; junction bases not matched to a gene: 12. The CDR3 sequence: CASSPKSGGVTETQYF. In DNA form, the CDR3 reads TGTGCCAGCAGCCCTAAGTCGGGGGGGGTGACAGAGACCCAGTACTTC.

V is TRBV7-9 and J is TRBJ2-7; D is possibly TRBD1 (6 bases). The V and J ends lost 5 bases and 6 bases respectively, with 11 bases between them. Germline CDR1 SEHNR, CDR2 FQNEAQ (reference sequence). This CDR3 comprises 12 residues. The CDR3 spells CASSPDSGEQYF. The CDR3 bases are TGTGCCAGCAGCCCGGACAGTGGCGAGCAGTACTTC.

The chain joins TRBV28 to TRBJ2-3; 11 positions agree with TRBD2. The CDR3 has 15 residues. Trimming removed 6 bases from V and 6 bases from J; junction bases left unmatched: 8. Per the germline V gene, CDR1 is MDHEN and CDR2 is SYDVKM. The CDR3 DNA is TGTGCCAGCAGCCCACTAGCGGGGGCGCCGGATACGCAGTATTTT. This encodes CASSPLAGAPDTQYF. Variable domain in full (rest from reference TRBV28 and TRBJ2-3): DVKVTQSSRYLVKRTGEKVFLECVQDMDHENMFWYRQDPGLGLRLIYFSYDVKMKEKGDIPEGYSVSREKKERFSLILESASTNQTSMYLCASSPLAGAPDTQYFGPGTRLTVL.

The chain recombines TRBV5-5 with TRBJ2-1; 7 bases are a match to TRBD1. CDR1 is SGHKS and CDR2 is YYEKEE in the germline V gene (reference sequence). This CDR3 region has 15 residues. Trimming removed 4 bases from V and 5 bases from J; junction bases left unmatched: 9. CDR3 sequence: CASSTTGQKHNEQFF. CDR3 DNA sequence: TGTGCCAGCAGCACAACGGGACAGAAACACAATGAGCAGTTCTTC.

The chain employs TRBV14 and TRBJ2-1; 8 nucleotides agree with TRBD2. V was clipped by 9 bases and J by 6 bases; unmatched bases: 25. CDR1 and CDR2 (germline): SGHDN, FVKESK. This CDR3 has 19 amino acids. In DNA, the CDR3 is TGTGCCAGACGCCTAGGGTTTTCGGGGGGGCGTCTTTTGGGCAATGAGCAGTTCTTC. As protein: CARRLGFSGGRLLGNEQFF.

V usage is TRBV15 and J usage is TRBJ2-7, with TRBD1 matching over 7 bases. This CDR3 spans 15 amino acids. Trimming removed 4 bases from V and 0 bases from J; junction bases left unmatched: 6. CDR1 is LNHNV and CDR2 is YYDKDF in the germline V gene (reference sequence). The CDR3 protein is CATSTQQGSSYEQYF. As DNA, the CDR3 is TGTGCCACCAGCACCCAACAGGGGTCCTCCTACGAGCAGTACTTC.

The CDR3 loop reads CASLTGTTSNYGYTF. The CDR3 DNA reads TGCGCCAGTCTGACCGGGACAACCTCTAACTATGGCTACACCTTC. The chain joins TRBV5-1 to TRBJ1-2; TRBD1 is a possible D gene (6 bases). CDR3 length: 15 residues. Germline V CDR1 and CDR2: SGHRS, YFSETQ. The germline V and J ends were trimmed by 8 bases and 0 bases, with 17 bases remaining between them. The complete variable domain, with remaining parts taken from reference TRBV5-1 and TRBJ1-2, reads KAGVTQTPRYLIKTRGQQVTLSCSPISGHRSVSWYQQTPGQGLQFLFEYFSETQRNKGNFPGRFSGRQFSNSRSEMNVSTLELGDSALYLCASLTGTTSNYGYTFGSGTRLTVV.

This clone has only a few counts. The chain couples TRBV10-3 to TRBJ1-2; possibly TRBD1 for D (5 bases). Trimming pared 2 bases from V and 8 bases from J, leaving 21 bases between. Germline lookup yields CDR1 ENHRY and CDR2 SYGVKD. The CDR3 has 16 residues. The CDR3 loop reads CAISEEPGTTPGGYTF. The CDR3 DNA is TGTGCCATCAGTGAGGAACCGGGGACCACCCCGGGAGGCTACACCTTC.

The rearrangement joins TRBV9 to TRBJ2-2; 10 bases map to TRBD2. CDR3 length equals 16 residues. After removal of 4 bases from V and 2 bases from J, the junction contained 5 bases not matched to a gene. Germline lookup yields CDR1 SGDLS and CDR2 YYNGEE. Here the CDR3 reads CASSTLAGENTGELFF. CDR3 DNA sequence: TGTGCCAGCAGCACTCTAGCGGGGGAAAACACCGGGGAGCTGTTTTTT.

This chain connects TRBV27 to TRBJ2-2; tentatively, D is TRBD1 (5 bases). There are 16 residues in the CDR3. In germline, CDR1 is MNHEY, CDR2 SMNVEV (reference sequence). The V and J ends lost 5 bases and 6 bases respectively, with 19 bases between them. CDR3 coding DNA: TGTGCCAGCAGTCCAAAAAACTTCCAGGGCCCCGGGGAGCTGTTTTTT. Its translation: CASSPKNFQGPGELFF.

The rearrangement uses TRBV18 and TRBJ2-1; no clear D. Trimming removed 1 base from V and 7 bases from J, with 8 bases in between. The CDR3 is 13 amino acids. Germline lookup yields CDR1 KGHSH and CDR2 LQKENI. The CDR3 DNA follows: TGTGCCAGCTCACCACGTCAGGAGAATGAGCAGTTCTTC. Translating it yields CASSPRQENEQFF.

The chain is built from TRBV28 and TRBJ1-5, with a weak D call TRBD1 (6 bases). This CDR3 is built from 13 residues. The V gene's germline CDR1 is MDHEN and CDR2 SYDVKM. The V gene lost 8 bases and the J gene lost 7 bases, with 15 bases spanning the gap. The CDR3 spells CASRGGAGQPQHF. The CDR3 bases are TGTGCCAGCCGTGGGGGGGCAGGGCAGCCCCAGCATTTT.

The CDR3 DNA follows: TGTGCCAGCAGCGGAAGGGAGAACACTGAAGCTTTCTTT. Translated: CASSGRENTEAFF. The rearrangement uses TRBV2 and TRBJ1-1; D unresolved. V lost 6 bases to trimming and J lost 1 base, with 9 bases between them. Germline lookup yields CDR1 SNHLY and CDR2 FYNNEI. The CDR3 loop spans 13 amino acids.

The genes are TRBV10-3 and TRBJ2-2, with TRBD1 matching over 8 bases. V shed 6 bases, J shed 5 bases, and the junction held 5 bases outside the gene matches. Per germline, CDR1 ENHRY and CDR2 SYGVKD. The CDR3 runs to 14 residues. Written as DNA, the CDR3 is TGTGCCATCAGGGCGGGACAGGAGACCGGGGAGCTGTTTTTT. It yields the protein CAIRAGQETGELFF.

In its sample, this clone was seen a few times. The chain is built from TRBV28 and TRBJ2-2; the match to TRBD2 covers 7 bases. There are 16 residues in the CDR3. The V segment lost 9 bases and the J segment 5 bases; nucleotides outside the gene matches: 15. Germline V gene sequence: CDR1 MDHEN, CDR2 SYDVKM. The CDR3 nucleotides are TGTGCCAGTTCCGTGCTGGGGGAGGGCCGAACCGGGGAGCTGTTTTTT. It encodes CASSVLGEGRTGELFF. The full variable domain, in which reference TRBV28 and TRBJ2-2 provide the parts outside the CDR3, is DVKVTQSSRYLVKRTGEKVFLECVQDMDHENMFWYRQDPGLGLRLIYFSYDVKMKEKGDIPEGYSVSREKKERFSLILESASTNQTSMYLCASSVLGEGRTGELFFGEGSRLTVL.

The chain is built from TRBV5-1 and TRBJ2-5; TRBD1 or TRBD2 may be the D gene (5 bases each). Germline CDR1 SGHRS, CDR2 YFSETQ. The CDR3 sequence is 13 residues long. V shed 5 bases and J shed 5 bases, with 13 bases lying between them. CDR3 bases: TGCGCCAGCAGGGGGGTTGGGTCCGAGACCCAGTACTTC. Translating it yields CASRGVGSETQYF.

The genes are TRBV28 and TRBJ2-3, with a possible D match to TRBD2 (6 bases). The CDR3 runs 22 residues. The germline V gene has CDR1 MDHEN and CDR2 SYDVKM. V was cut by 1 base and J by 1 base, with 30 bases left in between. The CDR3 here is CASSLYVVGVGPSAQGTDTQYF. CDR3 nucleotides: TGTGCCAGCAGTTTATACGTGGTCGGTGTAGGGCCTAGCGCACAGGGCACAGATACGCAGTATTTT.

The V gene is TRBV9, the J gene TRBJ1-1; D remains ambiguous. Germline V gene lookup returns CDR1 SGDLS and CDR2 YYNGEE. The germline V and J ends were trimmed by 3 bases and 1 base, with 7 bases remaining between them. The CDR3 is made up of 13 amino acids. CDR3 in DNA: TGTGCCAGCAGCGAGGGATGGAACACTGAAGCTTTCTTT. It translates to CASSEGWNTEAFF.

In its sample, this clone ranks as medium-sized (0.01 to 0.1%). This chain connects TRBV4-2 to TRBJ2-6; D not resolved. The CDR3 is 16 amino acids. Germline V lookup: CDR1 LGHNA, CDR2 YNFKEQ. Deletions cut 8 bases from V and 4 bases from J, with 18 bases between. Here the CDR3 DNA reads TGTGCCAGCGGGGTTCGGGCCTCTTCAGGGGCCAACGTCCTGACTTTC. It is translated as CASGVRASSGANVLTF.

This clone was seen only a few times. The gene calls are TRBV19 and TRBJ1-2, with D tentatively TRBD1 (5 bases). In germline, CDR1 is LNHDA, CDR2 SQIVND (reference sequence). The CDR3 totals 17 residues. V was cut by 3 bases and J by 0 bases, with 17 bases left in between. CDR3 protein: CASSMWMQDMSNYGYTF. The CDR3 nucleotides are TGTGCCAGTAGTATGTGGATGCAGGACATGTCTAACTATGGCTACACCTTC.

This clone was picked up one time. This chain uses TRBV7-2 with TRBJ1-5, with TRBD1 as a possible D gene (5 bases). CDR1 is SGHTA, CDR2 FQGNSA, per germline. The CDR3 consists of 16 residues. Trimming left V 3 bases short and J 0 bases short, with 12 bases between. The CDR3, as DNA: TGTGCCAGCAGCTTGCTGGGGGTATCTAGCAATCAGCCCCAGCATTTT. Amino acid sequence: CASSLLGVSSNQPQHF.

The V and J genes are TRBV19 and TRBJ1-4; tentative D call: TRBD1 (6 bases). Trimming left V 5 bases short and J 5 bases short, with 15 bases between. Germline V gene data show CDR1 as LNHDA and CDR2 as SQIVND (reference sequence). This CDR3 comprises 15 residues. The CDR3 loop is CASSSRDRGNEKLFF. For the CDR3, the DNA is TGTGCCAGTAGTTCCCGGGATAGGGGGAATGAAAAACTGTTTTTT.

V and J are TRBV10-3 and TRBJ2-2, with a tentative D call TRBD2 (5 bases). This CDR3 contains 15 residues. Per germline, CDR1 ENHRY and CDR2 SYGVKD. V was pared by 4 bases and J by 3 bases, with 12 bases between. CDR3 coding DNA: TGTGCCATCAGTGTTGAGGGAATGGACACCGGGGAGCTGTTTTTT. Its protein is CAISVEGMDTGELFF.

The CDR3, as DNA: TGTGCCAGCAGCTTAGTAGGGATGGGCACCGGGGAGCTGTTTTTT. This translates into CASSLVGMGTGELFF. V gene TRBV7-7 combines with J gene TRBJ2-2; D is unresolved. The CDR3 loop spans 15 amino acids. V lost 1 base and J 4 bases, leaving 10 bases between the germline ends. The germline gives CDR1 SSHAT, CDR2 FNYEAQ (reference sequence).